Reported below is one T cell receptor beta chain. The data stem from a study of blood T cell repertoires in COVID-19. Source study methods: Amplified reference gene primers provided the basis for estimating nucleated cell counts. Some clones are missing from TCRdb's copy, which holds only in-frame ones; the method was immunoSEQ multiplex PCR. V and J calls plus clone size are reproduced from that table; the DNA served to infer D and trimming. The repertoire holds approximately 300,000 clones, with more than 80% as singletons. This CDR3 is 12 amino acids long. V was shortened by 3 bases and J by 9 bases, with 12 bases between the two germline ends. Germline CDR1 SQVTM, CDR2 ANQGSEA.

Sequenced input: peripheral blood. The chain couples TRBV29-1 to TRBJ2-1, with D maybe TRBD2 (7 bases). This TCR was recovered from a man aged 18 to 29 who had recovered from COVID-19. DNA of the CDR3: TGCAGCGTTGAGGGGGGGCCAACTGAGCAGTTCTTC. Residues: CSVEGGPTEQFF.